The T cell receptor (beta chain) described here comes from a study of cytomegalovirus exposure and HLA in healthy donors. Overall study results and limits: Later analysis identified a missense DCLRE1C variant that was linked to TCR beta V- and J-gene trimming.

60 Vbeta and 13 Jbeta primers were used in PCR. The assay was immunoSEQ multiplex PCR, and TCRdb's table has in-frame clones only and misses some. The sample consists of around 58,000 clones, roughly 77% of them appearing once. V shed 6 bases, J shed 0 bases, and the junction held 5 bases outside the gene matches. The CDR3 totals 14 residues. The V gene's germline CDR1 is MNHEY and CDR2 SVGAGI. This clone was found a few times. The target antigen is unknown. The V and J genes are TRBV6-5 and TRBJ2-7; 7 nucleotides line up with TRBD2. Material: PBMCs. The sequence derives from a female donor in good health and CMV-seronegative. This CDR3 reads CASSRGGTSYEQYF. Written as DNA, the CDR3 is TGTGCCAGCAGCCGCGGGGGTACCTCCTACGAGCAGTACTTC.